This T cell receptor beta chain was captured in a study of blood T cells in healthy people across ages. General observations from the study: There was a strong correlation between TCR beta diversity and naive T cell percentage. Without sorted subsets, naive and antigen-experienced compartments could not be conclusively compared.

This CDR3 comprises 14 residues. Per the germline V gene, CDR1 is MNHNS and CDR2 is SASEGT. V was trimmed by 6 bases and J by 5 bases, leaving 17 bases between them. The second PCR ran roughly 6 to 11 cycles with a sample-barcoded 5' primer and J-beta primers. All cDNA molecules were each tagged by a template-switch adaptor with 12 random nucleotides. TCRdb re-called the 5' RACE reads through MiXCR, storing one row per CDR3 protein. The data show about 1 million distinct CDR3 sequences, 40% to 50% seen once. About this clonotype itself: What it binds is not known.

This chain connects TRBV6-1 to TRBJ2-7; weak D call: TRBD2 (7 bases). The sequenced sample consisted of blood. The origin of this receptor is a woman aged 60 to 75 in good health. The CDR3 nucleotides are TGTGCCAGCAGGAGGGGGGGGGCCACCCACGAGCAGTACTTC. This sequence encodes CASRRGGATHEQYF.